Listed here are 20 T cell receptor beta chains from one sample, sequenced in a study of blood T cell repertoires in COVID-19. Measured with immunoSEQ multiplex PCR; TCRdb has only the in-frame clones, and not every one. Altogether roughly 200,000 clones are present, approximately 83% being singletons, with the ten largest covering about 3.8%. Material for sequencing was PBMCs or T cells enriched from blood (not recorded which). The receptors here all came from a woman aged 35 to 49 with acute COVID-19.

The J gene is TRBJ2-1, the V gene TRBV6-2 or TRBV6-3, with 14 bases matching TRBD2. Trimming at V came to 6 bases and at J to 7 bases, leaving 11 bases not matched to a gene. This CDR3 spans 17 amino acids. The germline gives CDR1 MNHEY, CDR2 SVGEGT. The CDR3 sequence is CASSGRLGLAGGNEQFF. CDR3 bases: TGTGCCAGCAGCGGACGCCTTGGACTAGCGGGAGGAAATGAGCAGTTCTTC.

The CDR3 sequence: CASSSSYTDTQYF. The CDR3 region has the DNA TGTGCCAGCAGCTCCAGTTACACAGATACGCAGTATTTT. This sequence joins TRBV11-2 and TRBJ2-3; D is unclear. Deletions cut 4 bases from V and 2 bases from J, with 7 bases between. This CDR3 contains 13 residues. CDR1 and CDR2 from the germline V gene are SGHAT and FQNNGV.

V gene TRBV9 combines with J gene TRBJ2-7; no definite D call. The CDR3 sequence is 14 residues long. Germline CDR1 reads SGDLS; CDR2 reads YYNGEE. The V end was cut by 4 bases, the J end by 0 bases, with 11 bases between. CDR3 nucleotide sequence: TGTGCCAGCAGCCCACGATGGGCCTCCTACGAGCAGTACTTC. Amino acids: CASSPRWASYEQYF. Full variable domain (outside the CDR3, taken from reference TRBV9 and TRBJ2-7): DSGVTQTPKHLITATGQRVTLRCSPRSGDLSVYWYQQSLDQGLQFLIQYYNGEERAKGNILERFSAQQFPDLHSELNLSSLELGDSALYFCASSPRWASYEQYFGPGTRLTVT.

The chain has TRBV27 and TRBJ2-7, with 11 nucleotides matching TRBD2. Germline-derived CDR1 and CDR2 are MNHEY and SMNVEV (reference sequence). J was trimmed by 0 bases and V by 7 bases; bases with no gene match: 20. The CDR3 contains 20 residues. This CDR3 is CASIEGLPGLAARSSYEQYF. The CDR3 DNA is TGTGCCAGCATCGAGGGGTTACCGGGACTAGCGGCCAGGAGCTCCTACGAGCAGTACTTC.

The chain couples TRBV9 to TRBJ2-3; 10 bases are shared with TRBD2. With 4 bases clipped from V and 9 bases from J, the junction kept 17 bases outside the gene matches. This CDR3 contains 17 residues. Germline V CDR1 and CDR2: SGDLS, YYNGEE. The chain's CDR3 is CASSPPGVAGGQITQYF. CDR3 nucleotide sequence: TGTGCCAGCAGCCCCCCGGGAGTAGCGGGAGGTCAGATAACGCAGTATTTT.

This clone occurred once. This chain joins TRBV29-1 and TRBJ2-1; D may be TRBD1 (6 bases). V lost 4 bases, J lost 10 bases, and 20 bases lay in between. Germline loops: CDR1 SQVTM, CDR2 ANQGSEA. The CDR3 is 14 residues long. The CDR3 bases are TGCAGCGTTGTCAACAGGGTACGTTCGGGGGAGCAGTTCTTC. Its protein product is CSVVNRVRSGEQFF.

V is TRBV30 and J is TRBJ2-5, with 9 nucleotides matching TRBD2. The V gene end was trimmed by 4 bases and the J gene end by 2 bases; junction bases not matched to a gene: 20. This CDR3 comprises 19 residues. CDR1 is GTSNPN, CDR2 SVGIG, per germline (reference sequence). CDR3 in amino acids: CAWKKGVSGRPRAQETQYF. CDR3 coding DNA: TGTGCCTGGAAAAAGGGGGTTAGCGGGAGACCCAGAGCTCAAGAGACCCAGTACTTC.

The J gene is TRBJ2-7, the V gene TRBV6-5; TRBD1 agrees at 8 bases. V was pared by 8 bases and J by 0 bases, with 9 bases of the junction left unmatched. The CDR3 length is 15 residues. The germline V gene encodes CDR1 MNHEY and CDR2 SVGAGI. CDR3 protein: CASCRDRFLSYEQYF. As DNA, the CDR3 is TGTGCCAGCTGCCGGGACAGGTTCCTCTCCTACGAGCAGTACTTC.

This clone has a single count. The DNA for the CDR3 is TGTGCCAGTAGGGTTCTCCGGGACAGGGGGACAAATGAGCAGTTCTTC. Its translation is CASRVLRDRGTNEQFF. The chain recombines TRBV19 with TRBJ2-1, with 11 bases aligning to TRBD1. V lost 6 bases and J lost 7; bases outside the gene matches: 11. Germline V gene lookup returns CDR1 LNHDA and CDR2 SQIVND (reference sequence). The CDR3 is 16 residues long. Looking up the rest from reference TRBV19 and TRBJ2-1 gives the full variable domain: DGGITQSPKYLFRKEGQNVTLSCEQNLNHDAMYWYRQDPGQGLRLIYYSQIVNDFQKGDIAEGYSVSREKKESFPLTVTSAQKNPTAFYLCASRVLRDRGTNEQFFGPGTRLTVL.

The rearrangement uses TRBV5-4 and TRBJ2-1; 9 bases are a match to TRBD2. CDR3 length: 16 residues. Trimming took 4 bases from V and 2 from J; bases not matched to a gene: 7. Germline-derived CDR1 and CDR2 are SGHNT and YYREEE (reference sequence). The CDR3 sequence is CASSQKTSGTYNEQFF. CDR3 in DNA: TGTGCCAGCAGCCAGAAGACTAGCGGCACCTACAATGAGCAGTTCTTC.

This clone showed up just once. The chain links TRBV6-1 to TRBJ1-1; 7 bases agree with TRBD1. Germline CDR1 MNHNS, CDR2 SASEGT. V was clipped by 3 bases and J by 0 bases; unmatched bases: 10. The CDR3 is made up of 17 amino acids. In DNA form, the CDR3 reads TGTGCCAGCAGTGATTACCCCGGGACAGCATTGAACACTGAAGCTTTCTTT. Protein sequence: CASSDYPGTALNTEAFF.

This clone was seen a few times. The chain employs TRBV28 and TRBJ1-5, with D unresolved. The CDR3 loop spans 15 amino acids. Germline V lookup: CDR1 MDHEN, CDR2 SYDVKM. V was pared by 3 bases and J by 1 base, with 10 bases between. The CDR3 reads CASSLPTVSNQPQHF. CDR3 coding DNA: TGTGCCAGCAGTTTGCCCACTGTCAGCAATCAGCCCCAGCATTTT.

This CDR3 reads CASSSPGRALDTQYF. The CDR3 DNA reads as TGTGCCAGCAGCTCCCCCGGGAGGGCCTTAGATACGCAGTATTTT. The chain has TRBV25-1 and TRBJ2-3; 8 positions match TRBD2. Germline V gene lookup returns CDR1 MGHDK and CDR2 SYGVNS. Trimming at V came to 6 bases and at J to 5 bases, leaving 10 bases not matched to a gene. This CDR3 contains 15 residues.

The V and J genes are TRBV12-5 and TRBJ1-5; D perhaps matches TRBD1 (6 bases). From germline, CDR1 is LGHNT and CDR2 FRNRAP. The CDR3 is 17 amino acids. Trimming cost V 0 bases and J 6 bases, with 18 bases left between them. CDR3 bases: TGTGCTAGTGGTTTGGTACGTCCAGGGGAGATAAGTCAGCCCCAGCATTTT. This encodes CASGLVRPGEISQPQHF. Based on the CDR3 plus reference TRBV12-5 and TRBJ1-5, the full variable domain is DARVTQTPRHKVTEMGQEVTMRCQPILGHNTVFWYRQTMMQGLELLAYFRNRAPLDDSGMPKDRFSAEMPDATLATLKIQPSEPRDSAVYFCASGLVRPGEISQPQHFGDGTRLSIL.

The rearrangement uses TRBV18 and TRBJ2-6; 8 positions agree with TRBD2. V shed 0 bases and J 2 bases; nucleotides not matched to a gene: 3. The V gene's germline CDR1 is KGHSH and CDR2 LQKENI. The CDR3 spans 17 residues. The CDR3 here is CASSPPGGGTGANVLTF. In DNA, the CDR3 is TGTGCCAGCTCACCACCCGGGGGGGGAACTGGGGCCAACGTCCTGACTTTC.

The chain joins TRBV4-2 to TRBJ1-4; 9 bases fit TRBD1. From germline, CDR1 is LGHNA and CDR2 YNFKEQ. J lost 8 bases, V lost 5 bases, and 9 bases had no gene match. This CDR3 has 15 residues. The CDR3 DNA follows: TGTGCCAGCAGCGCGGGACAGGGCGTTGTCGAAAAACTGTTTTTT. Residues: CASSAGQGVVEKLFF.

V and J are TRBV9 and TRBJ2-3, with D uncertain. V lost 0 bases and J 2 bases, leaving 16 bases between the germline ends. From germline, CDR1 is SGDLS and CDR2 YYNGEE. This CDR3 contains 17 residues. In nucleotides, the CDR3 is TGTGCCAGCAGCGTAGGCCCGGGTGGTCAGCCCACAGATACGCAGTATTTT. Amino acids: CASSVGPGGQPTDTQYF. Looking up the rest from reference TRBV9 and TRBJ2-3 gives the full variable domain: DSGVTQTPKHLITATGQRVTLRCSPRSGDLSVYWYQQSLDQGLQFLIQYYNGEERAKGNILERFSAQQFPDLHSELNLSSLELGDSALYFCASSVGPGGQPTDTQYFGPGTRLTVL.

This sequence joins TRBV30 and TRBJ2-7; no firm D call. CDR1 GTSNPN and CDR2 SVGIG come from the germline V gene (reference sequence). The ends were cut back, 2 bases at V and 2 bases at J, with 16 bases in the middle. There are 15 residues in the CDR3. The CDR3 DNA reads as TGTGCCTGGAGTCCTCTCAGCGCTGCAGCCTACGAGCAGTACTTC. It yields the protein CAWSPLSAAAYEQYF. The full variable domain, rest sourced from reference TRBV30 and TRBJ2-7, is SQTIHQWPATLVQPVGSPLSLECTVEGTSNPNLYWYRQAAGRGLQLLFYSVGIGQISSEVPQNLSASRPQDRQFILSSKKLLLSDSGFYLCAWSPLSAAAYEQYFGPGTRLTVT.

The chain couples TRBV6-5 to TRBJ2-2; 14 bases align to TRBD2. V trimming: 8 bases; J trimming: 4 bases; junction bases outside the gene matches: 3. The CDR3 length is 15 residues. The germline V gene encodes CDR1 MNHEY and CDR2 SVGAGI. In DNA, the CDR3 is TGTGCCAGCGCGGGACTAGCGGGAGTCACCGGGGAGCTGTTTTTT. Residues: CASAGLAGVTGELFF.

V usage is TRBV19 and J usage is TRBJ2-2, with 8 bases aligning to TRBD1. The germline CDR1 and CDR2 sequences are LNHDA and SQIVND (reference sequence). The CDR3 totals 15 residues. J lost 0 bases, V lost 7 bases, and 4 bases had no gene match. The DNA for the CDR3 is TGTGCCAGTAAACCGGGACAGGCGAACACCGGGGAGCTGTTTTTT. This gives the protein CASKPGQANTGELFF.